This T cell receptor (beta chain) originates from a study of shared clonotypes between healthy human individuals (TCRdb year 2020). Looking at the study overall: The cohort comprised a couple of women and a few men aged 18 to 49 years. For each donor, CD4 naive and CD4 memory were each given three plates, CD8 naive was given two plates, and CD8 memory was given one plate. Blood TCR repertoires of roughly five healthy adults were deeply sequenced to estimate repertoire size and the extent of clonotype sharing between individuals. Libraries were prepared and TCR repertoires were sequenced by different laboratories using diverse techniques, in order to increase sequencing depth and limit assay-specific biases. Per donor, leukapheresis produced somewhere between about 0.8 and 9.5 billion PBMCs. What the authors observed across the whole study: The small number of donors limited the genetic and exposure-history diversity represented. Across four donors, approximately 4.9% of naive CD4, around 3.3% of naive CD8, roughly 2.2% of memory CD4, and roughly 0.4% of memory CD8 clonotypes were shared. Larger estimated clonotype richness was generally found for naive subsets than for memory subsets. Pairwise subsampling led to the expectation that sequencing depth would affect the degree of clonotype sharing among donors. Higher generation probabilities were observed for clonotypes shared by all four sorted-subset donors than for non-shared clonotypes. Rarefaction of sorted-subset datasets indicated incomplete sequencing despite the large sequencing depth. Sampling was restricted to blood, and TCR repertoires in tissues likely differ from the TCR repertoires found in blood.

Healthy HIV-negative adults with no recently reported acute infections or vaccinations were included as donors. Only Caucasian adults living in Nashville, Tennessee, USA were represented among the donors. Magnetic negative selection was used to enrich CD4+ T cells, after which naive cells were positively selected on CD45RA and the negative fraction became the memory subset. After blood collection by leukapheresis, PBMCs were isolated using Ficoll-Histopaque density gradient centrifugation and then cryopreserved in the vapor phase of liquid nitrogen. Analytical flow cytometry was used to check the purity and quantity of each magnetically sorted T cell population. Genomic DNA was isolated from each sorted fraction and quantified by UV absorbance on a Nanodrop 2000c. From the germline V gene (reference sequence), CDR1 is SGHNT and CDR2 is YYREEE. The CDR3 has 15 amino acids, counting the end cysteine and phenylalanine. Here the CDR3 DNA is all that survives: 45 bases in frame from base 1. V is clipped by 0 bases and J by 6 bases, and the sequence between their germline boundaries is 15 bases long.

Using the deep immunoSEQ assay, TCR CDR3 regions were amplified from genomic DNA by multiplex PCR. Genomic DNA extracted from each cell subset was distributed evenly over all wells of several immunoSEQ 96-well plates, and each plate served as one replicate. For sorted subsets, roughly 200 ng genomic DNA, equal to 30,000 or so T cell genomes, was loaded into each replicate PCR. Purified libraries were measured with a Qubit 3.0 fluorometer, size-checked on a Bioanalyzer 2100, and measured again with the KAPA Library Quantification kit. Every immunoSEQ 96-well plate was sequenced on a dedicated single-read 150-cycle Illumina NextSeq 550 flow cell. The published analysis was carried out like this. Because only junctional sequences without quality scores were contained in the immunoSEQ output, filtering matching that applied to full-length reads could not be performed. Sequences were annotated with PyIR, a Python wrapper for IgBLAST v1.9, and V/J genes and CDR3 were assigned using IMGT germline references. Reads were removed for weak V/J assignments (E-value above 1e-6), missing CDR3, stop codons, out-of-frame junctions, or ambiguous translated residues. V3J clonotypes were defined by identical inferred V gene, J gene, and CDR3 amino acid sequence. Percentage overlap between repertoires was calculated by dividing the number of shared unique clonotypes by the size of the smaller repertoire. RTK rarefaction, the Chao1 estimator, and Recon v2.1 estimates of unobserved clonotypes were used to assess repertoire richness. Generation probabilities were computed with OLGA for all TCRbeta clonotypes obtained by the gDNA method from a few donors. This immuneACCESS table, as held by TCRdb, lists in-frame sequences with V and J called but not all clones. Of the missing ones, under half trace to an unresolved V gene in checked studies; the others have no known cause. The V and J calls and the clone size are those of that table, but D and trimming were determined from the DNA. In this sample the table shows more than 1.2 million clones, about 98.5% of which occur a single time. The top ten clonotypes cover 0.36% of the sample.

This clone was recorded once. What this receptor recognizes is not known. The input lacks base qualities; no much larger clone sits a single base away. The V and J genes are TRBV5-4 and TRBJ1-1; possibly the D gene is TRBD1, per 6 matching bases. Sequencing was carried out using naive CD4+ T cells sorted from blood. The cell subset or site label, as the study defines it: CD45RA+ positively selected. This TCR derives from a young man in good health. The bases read TGTGCCAGCAGCTTGGTCCCGACAGGCTTTTCTGAAGCTTTCTTT. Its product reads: CASSLVPTGFSEAFF.